This TCR beta chain was recorded in a study of regulatory T cells in long-lasting Graves disease. This clonotype was seen at least ten times. Time point reported: persistent/refractory GD, antithyroid drugs over 5 years with positive TRAb. RNA from PBMCs was the source of the TCR library. The CDR3 length is 14 residues. Germline lookup yields CDR1 LGHNT and CDR2 FRNRAP. V dropped 1 base and J dropped 4 bases, with 10 bases sitting between them. Investigators prepared the TCR beta libraries by applying iRepertoire HTBI primers and Arm-PCR of CDR3 regions. TCRdb analysed the multiplex PCR reads with MiXCR anew, one entry per CDR3 protein. The sample contains roughly 450,000 distinct CDR3 sequences, around 22% of which appear only once.

The chain is built from TRBV12-5 and TRBJ2-5, with D possibly matching TRBD1 (5 bases). The TCR sequence derives from a female donor with Graves disease. The specimen was peripheral blood mononuclear cells (PBMCs), collected when the disease was refractory, from a patient treated with antithyroid drugs. CDR3 amino acids: CASGLGVRGETQYF. The CDR3 region has the DNA TGTGCTAGTGGTTTGGGCGTAAGGGGAGAGACCCAGTACTTC.